The 21 T cell receptor beta chains below all came from one sample that was sequenced in a study of T cells in Graves' hyperthyroidism and ophthalmopathy. The CDR3 regions of TCR beta were amplified from RNA transcripts. The TCR CDR3 was amplified in a first-round RT-PCR using the HTBI primer set. Via MiXCR, TCRdb re-called the multiplex PCR reads, giving one row per CDR3 protein. The data show 200,000 to 250,000 distinct CDR3 sequences, about 15% seen once. Sequenced sample: blood. The source is a man aged 50-59 years with Graves' hyperthyroidism.

This chain uses TRBV5-1 with TRBJ1-2; D might be TRBD1 (6 bases). The CDR3 length is 15 residues. V lost 4 bases and J lost 2, with 15 bases in between. Germline CDR1 and CDR2: SGHRS and YFSETQ. The CDR3 DNA is TGCGCCAGCAGCCCTGGGGCAGGGGAAAACTATGGCTACACCTTC. The encoded protein is CASSPGAGENYGYTF.

This clonotype was recorded at least ten times. The chain combines TRBV6-1 with TRBJ1-2; D is possibly TRBD1 (5 bases). V lost 5 bases and J 6 bases, leaving 10 bases between the germline ends. This CDR3 is 12 amino acids long. Germline V lookup: CDR1 MNHNS, CDR2 SASEGT. CDR3 DNA: TGTGCCAGCAGTTCACAAGGGGATGGCTACACCTTC. Its protein is CASSSQGDGYTF.

The chain joins TRBV7-2 to TRBJ1-6; D gene unclear. The CDR3 length is 16 residues. Germline lookup yields CDR1 SGHTA and CDR2 FQGNSA. V was clipped by 2 bases and J by 3 bases, with 11 bases between them. The CDR3 is CASSLRITVYNSPLHF. The DNA of the CDR3 is TGTGCCAGCAGCTTAAGGATAACAGTCTATAATTCACCCCTCCACTTT. Full variable domain (rest looked up from reference TRBV7-2 and TRBJ1-6): GAGVSQSPSNKVTEKGKDVELRCDPISGHTALYWYRQSLGQGLEFLIYFQGNSAPDKSGLPSDRFSAERTGGSVSTLTIQRTQQEDSAVYLCASSLRITVYNSPLHFGNGTRLTVT.

The CDR3 DNA reads as TGTGCCAGCAGTCCCCAACGACAGAATACGCAGTATTTT. This gives the protein CASSPQRQNTQYF. The chain combines TRBV28 with TRBJ2-3, with D possibly matching TRBD1 (5 bases). With 5 bases removed from V and 7 bases from J, the gap between germline ends came to 13 bases. Germline V gives CDR1 MDHEN, CDR2 SYDVKM. The CDR3 contains 13 residues.

In this sample, this clonotype turned up many times. This chain uses TRBV29-1 with TRBJ2-1, with 11 bases that match TRBD2. The CDR3 consists of 17 residues. Germline V gene sequence: CDR1 SQVTM, CDR2 ANQGSEA. Unmatched junction bases numbered 7, after V lost 3 bases and J lost 0 bases. The CDR3 DNA is TGCAGCGTTGATCCTAGCGGGGGGTCTAGCTCCTACAATGAGCAGTTCTTC. Translated: CSVDPSGGSSSYNEQFF.

The rearrangement links TRBV19 to TRBJ2-7; 7 nucleotides match TRBD1. Looked up from germline, CDR1 is LNHDA and CDR2 is SQIVND (reference sequence). This CDR3 has 13 residues. The junction had 2 bases not matched to a gene; V was cut back by 4 bases and J by 2 bases. The CDR3 DNA follows: TGTGCCAGTAGTACGACAGGGACCTACGAGCAGTACTTC. Translated, it gives CASSTTGTYEQYF.

The CDR3 nucleotides read TGCGCCAGCAGCCAGGCGACAGGGTTCACAGATACGCAGTATTTT. Encoded protein: CASSQATGFTDTQYF. This sequence joins TRBV4-1 and TRBJ2-3; 7 nucleotides match TRBD1. V was clipped by 3 bases and J by 2 bases; unmatched bases: 5. The length of the CDR3 is 15 residues. Looked up from germline, CDR1 is MGHRA and CDR2 is YSYEKL.

The gene calls are TRBV5-1 and TRBJ2-3, with 8 nucleotides matching TRBD2. The CDR3 length is 15 residues. The trim removed 0 bases at V and 3 bases at J, leaving 3 bases unmatched. Per germline, CDR1 SGHRS and CDR2 YFSETQ. This CDR3 is CASSLGERETDTQYF. As DNA, the CDR3 is TGCGCCAGCAGCTTGGGCGAGCGGGAGACAGATACGCAGTATTTT.

In this sample, this clonotype turned up many times. The chain has TRBV12-3 or TRBV12-4 and TRBJ2-5; no definite D call. This CDR3 has 14 amino acids. V lost 5 bases, J lost 4 bases, and 14 bases lay in between. The CDR3 region has the DNA TGTGCCAGCAGTCTACTTCGCTCGGGAGAGACCCAGTACTTC. This translates into CASSLLRSGETQYF.

This clonotype has at least ten counts. The CDR3: CASSRGQGPTEAFF. In nucleotides, the CDR3 is TGTGCCAGCAGCCGAGGACAGGGACCCACTGAAGCTTTCTTT. The chain uses TRBV11-1 and TRBJ1-1; TRBD1 aligns across 8 bases. Looked up from germline, CDR1 is SGHAT and CDR2 is FQDESV (reference sequence). This CDR3 is built from 14 residues. With 5 bases clipped from V and 4 bases from J, the junction kept 6 bases outside the gene matches.

Many counts were recorded for this clonotype. J is TRBJ1-3 and V is TRBV6-1; 9 bases are shared with TRBD1. This CDR3 is built from 14 residues. The V gene's germline CDR1 is MNHNS and CDR2 SASEGT. V shed 5 bases, J shed 7 bases, and the junction held 6 bases outside the gene matches. The CDR3: CASSSGTGYNTIYF. Here the CDR3 DNA reads TGTGCCAGCAGTTCAGGGACAGGGTATAACACCATATATTTT.

This clonotype was recorded at least ten times. V usage is TRBV5-1 and J usage is TRBJ2-7; the D gene is possibly TRBD1 (5 bases). The V and J ends lost 2 bases and 1 base respectively, with 10 bases between them. This CDR3 comprises 14 residues. Germline V gene data show CDR1 as SGHRS and CDR2 as YFSETQ. The CDR3 DNA reads TGCGCCAGCAGCTTAATCCAGGGTTCCTACGAGCAGTACTTC. This encodes CASSLIQGSYEQYF.

V usage is TRBV6-2 or TRBV6-3 and J usage is TRBJ2-5; TRBD2 is a possible D gene (6 bases). V dropped 6 bases and J dropped 5 bases, with 10 bases sitting between them. This CDR3 contains 12 residues. The germline V gene encodes CDR1 MNHEY and CDR2 SVGEGT. The CDR3 region has the DNA TGTGCCAGCAGAGGGAGCGGGGAGACCCAGTACTTC. Residues: CASRGSGETQYF.

This clonotype was observed at least ten times. Germline is not matched at one junction end, which may reflect a read error. This chain uses TRBV7-7 with TRBJ2-5; D is perhaps TRBD1 (7 bases). Germline CDR1 is SSHAT and CDR2 is FNYEAQ (reference sequence). The CDR3 totals 13 residues. CDR3 in amino acids: CASSWDSGQTQYF. In nucleotides, the CDR3 is TGTGCTAGCAGCTGGGACAGCGGGCAGACCCAGTACTTC.

This clonotype has a handful of counts. Possible read error: a much larger clone is one base away. The chain has TRBV7-2 and TRBJ2-7, with D possibly being TRBD2 (6 bases). This CDR3 spans 15 amino acids. The germline CDR1 and CDR2 sequences are SGHTA and FQGNSA. V was pared by 3 bases and J by 2 bases, with 14 bases between. DNA for the CDR3: TGTGCCAGCAGCTTGCGCTACGGGAGCACCTACGAGCAGTACTTC. Translated: CASSLRYGSTYEQYF.

This clonotype has at least ten counts. The J gene is TRBJ1-1, the V gene TRBV12-3 or TRBV12-4, with D tentatively TRBD1 (6 bases). The CDR3 sequence is 14 residues long. V lost 5 bases, J lost 2 bases, and 12 bases lay in between. The CDR3 DNA follows: TGTGCCAGCAGTATAGGGGGAAGTAACACTGAAGCTTTCTTT. Protein sequence: CASSIGGSNTEAFF.

This clonotype has a handful of counts. This chain links TRBV12-3 or TRBV12-4 with TRBJ1-3; D is possibly TRBD1 (5 bases). This CDR3 is built from 15 residues. V was trimmed by 1 base and J by 0 bases, leaving 7 bases between them. The CDR3 DNA reads TGTGCCAGCAGTTTAGGCAGGGCCTCTGGAAACACCATATATTTT. Residues: CASSLGRASGNTIYF.

This chain connects TRBV7-2 to TRBJ2-7, with D hard to call. The CDR3 sequence is 12 residues long. Germline values: CDR1 SGHTA, CDR2 FQGNSA. V was trimmed by 3 bases and J by 6 bases, leaving 9 bases between them. The CDR3, as DNA: TGTGCCAGCAGCTTCTTGATAGGCGAGCAGTACTTC. Translating gives CASSFLIGEQYF.

The chain recombines TRBV27 with TRBJ2-7; 8 nucleotides agree with TRBD1. CDR3 length equals 13 residues. V lost 6 bases to trimming and J lost 7 bases; unmatched junction nucleotides: 8. Germline CDR1 and CDR2: MNHEY and SMNVEV (reference sequence). CDR3 DNA sequence: TGTGCCAGCAGGGACAGGGAGCTAGATGAGCAGTACTTC. It translates to CASRDRELDEQYF.

This rearrangement joins TRBV7-2 to TRBJ2-4; TRBD1 matches 7 bases. The length of the CDR3 is 13 residues. Losses at the gene ends were 1 base for V and 9 bases for J; bases not matched to a gene: 3. Per germline, CDR1 SGHTA and CDR2 FQGNSA. CDR3 in amino acids: CASSLGQGSIQYF. The CDR3 DNA reads TGTGCCAGCAGCTTAGGACAGGGTAGCATTCAGTACTTC.

This clonotype showed up many times. This sequence joins TRBV18 and TRBJ1-1; D not resolved. CDR3 length: 12 amino acids. V was clipped by 5 bases and J by 7 bases, with 11 bases between them. Germline CDR1 reads KGHSH; CDR2 reads LQKENI. The CDR3 nucleotides are TGTGCCAGCTCAAAGGAGAGAAGTGAAGCTTTCTTT. Its translation: CASSKERSEAFF.